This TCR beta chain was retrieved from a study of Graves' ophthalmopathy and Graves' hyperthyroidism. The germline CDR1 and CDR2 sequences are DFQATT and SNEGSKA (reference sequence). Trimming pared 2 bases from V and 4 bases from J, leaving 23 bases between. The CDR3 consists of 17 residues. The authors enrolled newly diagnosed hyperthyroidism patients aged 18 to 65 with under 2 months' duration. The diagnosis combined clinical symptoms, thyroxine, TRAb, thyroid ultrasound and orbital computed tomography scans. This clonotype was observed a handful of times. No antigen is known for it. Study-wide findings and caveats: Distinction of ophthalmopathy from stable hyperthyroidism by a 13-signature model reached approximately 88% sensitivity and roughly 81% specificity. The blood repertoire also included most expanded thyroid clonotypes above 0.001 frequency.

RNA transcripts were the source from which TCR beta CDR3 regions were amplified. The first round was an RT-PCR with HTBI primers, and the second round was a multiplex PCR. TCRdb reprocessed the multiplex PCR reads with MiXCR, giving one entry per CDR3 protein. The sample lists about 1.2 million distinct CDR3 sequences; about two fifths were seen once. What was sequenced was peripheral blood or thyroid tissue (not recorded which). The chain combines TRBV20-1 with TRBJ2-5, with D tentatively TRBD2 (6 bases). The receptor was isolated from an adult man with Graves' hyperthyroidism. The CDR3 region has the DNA TGCAGTGCTAGACAGGGAATGCTAGCGAGGCATCGAGAGACCCAGTACTTC. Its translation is CSARQGMLARHRETQYF.